The rows below give T cell receptor beta chains drawn from one sample of a study of spatial heterogeneity in lung cancer. TCRdb re-analysed the 5' RACE reads in MiXCR, keeping a single row per CDR3 protein. The table includes about 39,000 distinct CDR3 sequences, 5.8% detected once. Sequenced here: PBMCs, sampled at surgery. The origin of the receptors is a male donor with early-stage non-small cell lung cancer. Each CDR3 is given with its conserved first and last residue. Not every row has a clone size; where given, it reads once, few, many or a size class.

clone size	V gene	J gene	CDR3 protein
few	TRBV7-8	TRBJ2-3	CASSLPTRGLPDTQYF
few	TRBV10-3	TRBJ1-5	CATRTVDSNQPQHF
medium-sized	TRBV19	TRBJ1-5	CASSIREDQPQHF
.	TRBV28	TRBJ2-1	CASSSAPTSGGAWTYNEQFF
.	TRBV28	TRBJ2-3	CASRLRRTGGITDTQYF
few	TRBV2	TRBJ2-3	CASRSGGAGTDTQYF
few	TRBV19	TRBJ2-2	CASSSSSLGAGELFF
many	TRBV5-1	TRBJ1-1	CASRGRVNTEAFF
few	TRBV30	TRBJ2-3	CAWSDGLVTDTQYF
many	TRBV20-1	TRBJ1-5	CSARDLPSGRAQHF
many	TRBV3-1	TRBJ1-2	CASSQEKGLAGYTF
.	TRBV27	TRBJ1-3	CASSLQPGIRNTIYF
many	TRBV20-1	TRBJ2-7	CSARDLPGLASREQYF
many	TRBV2	TRBJ2-1	CASSDSRGASYNEQFF
many	TRBV10-2	TRBJ1-1	CASSESPGQGRLNTEAFF
.	TRBV6-1	TRBJ2-3	CASSDPRAGAMTDTQYF
many	TRBV5-1	TRBJ2-7	CATLDIRSSYEQYF
many	TRBV2	TRBJ2-2	CASSGQGKNTGELFF
many	TRBV6-5	TRBJ1-5	CASSYVKDQPQHF
many	TRBV3-1	TRBJ1-6	CASSQYVGGSARNSPLHF
few	TRBV20-1	TRBJ2-1	CSARDVGLVNNEQFF
few	TRBV28	TRBJ1-1	CASSLGGNTEAFF
many	TRBV7-9	TRBJ1-3	CASSSIIEFSGNTIYF
many	TRBV6-2/TRBV6-3	TRBJ2-3	CASSYLGGGAADTQYF
many	TRBV9	TRBJ1-1	CASSGRNTEAFF
few	TRBV6-4	TRBJ2-1	CASSDSSKGLVFF
many	TRBV28	TRBJ2-7	CASGAGSSYEQYF
many	TRBV28	TRBJ1-2	CASTSNRAVGYGYTF
many	TRBV7-2	TRBJ2-3	CASSFSTSGGTDTQYF
.	TRBV29-1	TRBJ1-2	CSVEATGPGHYGYTF
few	TRBV28	TRBJ2-3	CASSTGTTDTQYF
many	TRBV7-2	TRBJ1-2	CASSLDGRGGYTF
many	TRBV29-1	TRBJ2-5	CSVERGRTETQYF
many	TRBV20-1	TRBJ1-5	CSAGQIGVAQHF
many	TRBV21-1	TRBJ1-5	CASSKRVGVNQPQHF
many	TRBV5-1	TRBJ1-4	CASSYGQVINEKLFF
many	TRBV4-1	TRBJ2-5	CASSQTGFVETQYF
.	TRBV5-1	TRBJ2-3	CASRFLAGPLLDTQYF
many	TRBV6-6	TRBJ1-1	CASSLGLNTEAFF
few	TRBV12-3/TRBV12-4	TRBJ1-6	CASSLYGDYGSPLHF
few	TRBV3-1	TRBJ1-4	CASSPGTTTNEKLFF
many	TRBV12-3/TRBV12-4	TRBJ1-6	CASSFLGQGNSPLHF
.	TRBV7-8	TRBJ2-6	CASSSRGGPLPSGANVLTF
.	TRBV20-1	TRBJ1-6	CSARQQASSYNSPLHF
many	TRBV15	TRBJ1-1	CATSRDERMGNAFF
.	TRBV7-3	TRBJ2-3	CASSLARGAPDTQYF
many	TRBV6-2/TRBV6-3	TRBJ1-2	CASRRGQSNYGYTF
many	TRBV24-1	TRBJ2-3	CATSGRTGGSDTQYF
few	TRBV14	TRBJ1-3	CASSQTWDWSSGNTIYF
many	TRBV5-4	TRBJ2-7	CASSFGLAREQYF
many	TRBV24-1	TRBJ2-5	CATSDPGQRGQETQYF
.	TRBV12-3/TRBV12-4	TRBJ2-2	CASRQGTSGGNTGELFF
few	TRBV7-8	TRBJ2-1	CASSLASTTEEQFF